Shown below are 3 T cell receptor beta chains from a single sample sequenced in a study of identical twins. From the 5' RACE reads, TCRdb called clonotypes with MiXCR, one entry per CDR3 protein. The table has 1,800,000 or so distinct CDR3 sequences, around 33% seen once. Sequencing input: cord blood. The receptors were gathered from a newborn girl in good health.

This clonotype appeared a few times. The chain is built from TRBV7-2 and TRBJ1-5; D unresolved. The CDR3 extends over 14 amino acids. The V and J ends lost 0 bases and 5 bases respectively, with 8 bases between them. CDR1 is SGHTA and CDR2 is FQGNSA in the germline V gene. Here the CDR3 DNA reads TGTGCCAGCAGCTTAGCGAAGATCCATCAGCCCCAGCATTTT. The encoded protein is CASSLAKIHQPQHF.

In its sample, this clonotype was seen a few times. The rearrangement links TRBV7-9 to TRBJ1-4, with a tentative D call TRBD1 (6 bases). The CDR3 is 15 residues long. V was clipped by 5 bases and J by 2 bases, with 12 bases between them. The germline V gene has CDR1 SEHNR and CDR2 FQNEAQ (reference sequence). The CDR3 DNA sequence: TGTGCCAGCAGCGCAACAGGGTATACTAATGAAAAACTGTTTTTT. Translating gives CASSATGYTNEKLFF.

The chain has TRBV5-1 and TRBJ2-1, with 10 nucleotides matching TRBD2. Per the germline V gene, CDR1 is SGHRS and CDR2 is YFSETQ. V lost 5 bases and J lost 6; bases outside the gene matches: 5. This CDR3 contains 14 residues. Here the CDR3 reads CASRPGLALNEQFF. DNA for the CDR3: TGCGCCAGCAGGCCGGGACTAGCGCTCAATGAGCAGTTCTTC.